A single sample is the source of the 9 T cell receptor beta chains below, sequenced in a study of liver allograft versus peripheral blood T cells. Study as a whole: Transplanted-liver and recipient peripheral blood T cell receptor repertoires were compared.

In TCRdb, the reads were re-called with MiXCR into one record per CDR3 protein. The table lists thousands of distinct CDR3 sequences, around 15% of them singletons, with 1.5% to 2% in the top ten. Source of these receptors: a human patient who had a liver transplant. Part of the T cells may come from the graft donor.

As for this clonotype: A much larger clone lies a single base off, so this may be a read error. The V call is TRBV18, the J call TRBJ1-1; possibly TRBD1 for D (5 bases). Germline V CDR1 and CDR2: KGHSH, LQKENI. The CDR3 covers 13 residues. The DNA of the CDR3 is TGTGTCAGCTCACCCGTAGGGGAAACTGAAGCTTTCTTT. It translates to CVSSPVGETEAFF. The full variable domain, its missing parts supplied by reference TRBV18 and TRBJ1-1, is NAGVMQNPRHLVRRRGQEARLRCSPMKGHSHVYWYRQLPEEGLKFMVYLQKENIIDESGMPKERFSAEFPKEGPSILRIQQVVRGDSAAYFCVSSPVGETEAFFGQGTRLTVV.

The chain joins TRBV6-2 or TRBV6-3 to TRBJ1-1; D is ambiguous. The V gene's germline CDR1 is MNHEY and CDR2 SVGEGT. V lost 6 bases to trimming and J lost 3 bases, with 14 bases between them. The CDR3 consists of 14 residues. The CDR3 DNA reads TGTGCCAGCAGCTCCGTGTCACTCTACACTGAAGCTTTCTTT. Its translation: CASSSVSLYTEAFF.

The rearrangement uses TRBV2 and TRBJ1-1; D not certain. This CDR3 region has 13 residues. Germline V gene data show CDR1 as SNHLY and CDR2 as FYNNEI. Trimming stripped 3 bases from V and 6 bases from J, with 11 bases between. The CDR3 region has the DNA TGTGCCAGCAGTGATGGGGTGGGAGCTGAAGCTTTCTTT. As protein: CASSDGVGAEAFF.

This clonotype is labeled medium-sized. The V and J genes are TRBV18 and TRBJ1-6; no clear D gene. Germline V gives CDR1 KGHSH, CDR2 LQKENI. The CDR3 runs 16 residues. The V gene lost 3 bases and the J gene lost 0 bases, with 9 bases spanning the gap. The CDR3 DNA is TGTGCCAGCTCACCCCTTCCCGACTCCTATAATTCACCCCTCCACTTT. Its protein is CASSPLPDSYNSPLHF.

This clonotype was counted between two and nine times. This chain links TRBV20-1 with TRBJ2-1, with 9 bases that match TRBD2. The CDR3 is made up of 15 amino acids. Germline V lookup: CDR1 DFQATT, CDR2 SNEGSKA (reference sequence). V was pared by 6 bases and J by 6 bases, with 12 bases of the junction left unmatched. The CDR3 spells CSAGLPSGGSNEQFF. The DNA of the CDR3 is TGCAGTGCCGGGCTACCGAGCGGGGGGAGCAATGAGCAGTTCTTC.

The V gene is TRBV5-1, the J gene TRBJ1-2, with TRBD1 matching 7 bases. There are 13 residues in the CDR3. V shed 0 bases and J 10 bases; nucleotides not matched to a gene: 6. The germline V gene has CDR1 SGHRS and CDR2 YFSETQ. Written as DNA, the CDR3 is TGCGCCAGCAGCTTGGAGGACAGGTGGATCTACACCTTC. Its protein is CASSLEDRWIYTF.

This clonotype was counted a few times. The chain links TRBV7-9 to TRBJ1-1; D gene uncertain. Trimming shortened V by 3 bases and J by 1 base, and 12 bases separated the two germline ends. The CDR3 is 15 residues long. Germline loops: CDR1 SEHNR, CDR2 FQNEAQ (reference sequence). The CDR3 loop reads CASSFLAMRNTEAFF. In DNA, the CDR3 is TGTGCCAGCAGCTTCCTTGCGATGAGGAACACTGAAGCTTTCTTT.

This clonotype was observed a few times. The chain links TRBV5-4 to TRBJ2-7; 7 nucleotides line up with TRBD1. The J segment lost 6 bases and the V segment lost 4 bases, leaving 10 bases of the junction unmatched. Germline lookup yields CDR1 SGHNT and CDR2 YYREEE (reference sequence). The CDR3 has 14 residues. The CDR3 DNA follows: TGTGCCAGCAGCCGCTCGACAGGGAACGGCGAGCAGTACTTC. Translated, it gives CASSRSTGNGEQYF.

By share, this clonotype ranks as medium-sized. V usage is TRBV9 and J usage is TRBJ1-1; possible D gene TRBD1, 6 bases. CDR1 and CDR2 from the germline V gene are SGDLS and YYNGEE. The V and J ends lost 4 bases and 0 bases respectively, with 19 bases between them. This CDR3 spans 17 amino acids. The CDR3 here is CASSPRTALLMNTEAFF. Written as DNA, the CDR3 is TGTGCCAGCAGCCCCCGGACAGCTCTCCTCATGAACACTGAAGCTTTCTTT.